This passage covers 15 T cell receptor beta chains from one sample sequenced in a study of cytomegalovirus exposure and HLA in healthy donors. Profiled with immunoSEQ multiplex PCR; TCRdb holds only in-frame clones, not every one. The sample records some 130,000 clones, approximately 84% being singletons. The sequenced sample was PBMCs. The source of these receptors is a woman younger than 45 in good health and CMV-seronegative.

V is TRBV29-1 and J is TRBJ2-3, with D perhaps TRBD2 (5 bases). This CDR3 comprises 16 residues. V lost 3 bases to trimming and J lost 3 bases, with 19 bases between them. From germline, CDR1 is SQVTM and CDR2 ANQGSEA. CDR3 residues: CSVDVWRTAGTDTQYF. The DNA for the CDR3 is TGCAGCGTTGATGTCTGGAGGACGGCAGGAACAGATACGCAGTATTTT.

This clone was seen a single time. This chain connects TRBV10-3 to TRBJ2-6; 7 positions match TRBD1. J lost 0 bases, V lost 6 bases, and 8 bases had no gene match. Per germline, CDR1 ENHRY and CDR2 SYGVKD. This CDR3 is built from 17 residues. The CDR3 bases are TGTGCCATCAGGGACCGGGACAGTCCCTCTGGGGCCAACGTCCTGACTTTC. It specifies CAIRDRDSPSGANVLTF.

CDR3 bases: TGTGCCAGCAGCAAAACTAGCGGGGGGGCGCAGCAGTACTTC. Amino acids: CASSKTSGGAQQYF. The J gene is TRBJ2-7, the V gene TRBV7-6; TRBD2 matches at 13 bases. CDR1 and CDR2 from the germline V gene are SGHVS and FNYEAQ. V was clipped by 5 bases and J by 8 bases; unmatched bases: 6. This CDR3 is built from 14 residues.

The chain has TRBV6-1 and TRBJ1-1, with 7 bases identical to TRBD1. The V gene end was trimmed by 2 bases and the J gene end by 8 bases; junction bases not matched to a gene: 11. The CDR3 consists of 15 residues. Germline CDR1 and CDR2: MNHNS and SASEGT. CDR3 loop: CASSEPRDRSPEAFF. CDR3 sequence (DNA): TGTGCCAGCAGTGAACCCCGGGACAGAAGCCCAGAAGCTTTCTTT.

This sequence joins TRBV5-4 and TRBJ2-3, with 11 bases lining up with TRBD2. This CDR3 comprises 16 residues. CDR1 and CDR2 from the germline V gene are SGHNT and YYREEE (reference sequence). V dropped 3 bases and J dropped 3; count of bases not matched to a gene: 6. CDR3 amino acids: CASSSQLAGGTDTQYF. CDR3 coding DNA: TGTGCCAGCAGCTCCCAGTTAGCGGGGGGGACAGATACGCAGTATTTT.

The chain carries TRBV5-4 and TRBJ1-2; TRBD1 aligns across 7 bases. The CDR3 covers 13 residues. The germline CDR1 and CDR2 sequences are SGHNT and YYREEE (reference sequence). Trimming at V came to 6 bases and at J to 5 bases, leaving 7 bases not matched to a gene. CDR3 in amino acids: CASTEDRRYGYTF. The CDR3, as DNA: TGTGCCAGCACAGAGGACAGGCGGTATGGCTACACCTTC.

This chain connects TRBV7-9 to TRBJ1-2; TRBD1 aligns across 8 bases. V gave up 5 bases and J gave up 8 bases; unmatched junction bases: 13. CDR3 length: 15 amino acids. Per the germline V gene, CDR1 is SEHNR and CDR2 is FQNEAQ (reference sequence). The CDR3 DNA sequence: TGTGCCAGCAGCCTAGGACAGGGCCAGTCGGGGGGCTACACCTTC. Protein: CASSLGQGQSGGYTF.

The gene calls are TRBV2 and TRBJ1-4; D possibly corresponds to TRBD1 (6 bases). Germline CDR1 and CDR2: SNHLY and FYNNEI. Trimming pared 10 bases from V and 7 bases from J, leaving 16 bases between. The CDR3 totals 13 residues. The CDR3 nucleotides are TGTGCCACCGTGGGACAATTGGGTGAAAAACTGTTTTTT. This sequence encodes CATVGQLGEKLFF.

This chain links TRBV11-2 with TRBJ1-1; D gene uncertain. This CDR3 region has 15 residues. V dropped 1 base and J dropped 3 bases, with 12 bases sitting between them. CDR1 is SGHAT and CDR2 is FQNNGV in the germline V gene. CDR3 DNA sequence: TGTGCCAGCAGCTTAGGCGGGGAATCATACACTGAAGCTTTCTTT. This encodes CASSLGGESYTEAFF.

The chain couples TRBV5-1 to TRBJ2-5, with TRBD2 identical over 7 bases. Germline loops: CDR1 SGHRS, CDR2 YFSETQ. This CDR3 comprises 12 residues. The V gene end was trimmed by 5 bases and the J gene end by 3 bases; junction bases not matched to a gene: 1. DNA for the CDR3: TGCGCCAGCAGTGGGGGGGAAGAGACCCAGTACTTC. Translated: CASSGGEETQYF.

V is TRBV19 and J is TRBJ1-4; TRBD1 might be the D (6 bases). The CDR3 totals 15 residues. Trimming took off 5 bases at V and 11 bases at J, with 21 bases between the two ends. The germline V gene has CDR1 LNHDA and CDR2 SQIVND (reference sequence). CDR3 sequence (DNA): TGTGCCAGTAGTCCCCCACAGGGATTGGTGCGGAAACTGTTTTTT. It is translated as CASSPPQGLVRKLFF. The variable domain in full, completed from reference TRBV19 and TRBJ1-4, reads DGGITQSPKYLFRKEGQNVTLSCEQNLNHDAMYWYRQDPGQGLRLIYYSQIVNDFQKGDIAEGYSVSREKKESFPLTVTSAQKNPTAFYLCASSPPQGLVRKLFFGSGTQLSVL.

The J gene is TRBJ1-1, the V gene TRBV10-3; D might be TRBD1 (5 bases). Per germline, CDR1 ENHRY and CDR2 SYGVKD. The CDR3 totals 14 residues. V was cut by 8 bases and J by 4 bases, with 17 bases left in between. This chain's CDR3 is CAIANAGLVTEAFF. As DNA, the CDR3 is TGTGCCATCGCTAATGCGGGGCTTGTCACTGAAGCTTTCTTT.

This clone was recorded a few times. The V call is TRBV2, the J call TRBJ1-5, with 9 positions matching TRBD1. V was pared by 6 bases and J by 2 bases, with 5 bases of the junction left unmatched. This CDR3 spans 15 amino acids. Germline V CDR1 and CDR2: SNHLY, FYNNEI. The CDR3 spells CASRARTGGNQPQHF. CDR3 coding DNA: TGTGCCAGCAGGGCACGGACAGGGGGCAATCAGCCCCAGCATTTT.

This clone has a handful of counts. The chain carries TRBV28 and TRBJ2-7, with 7 bases identical to TRBD1. This CDR3 has 12 amino acids. The trim removed 7 bases at V and 5 bases at J, leaving 5 bases unmatched. Germline CDR1 reads MDHEN; CDR2 reads SYDVKM. The CDR3 loop reads CASNLQGDEQYF. In DNA, the CDR3 is TGTGCCAGCAACCTCCAGGGGGACGAGCAGTACTTC.

This chain connects TRBV18 to TRBJ2-7; 7 bases align to TRBD1. V dropped 3 bases and J dropped 5; count of bases not matched to a gene: 1. This CDR3 comprises 12 residues. The germline gives CDR1 KGHSH, CDR2 LQKENI. Here the CDR3 DNA reads TGTGCCAGCTCACCTGACAGGGACGAGCAGTACTTC. Residues: CASSPDRDEQYF.